Following are 20 T cell receptor beta chains from one sample sequenced in a study of T cell repertoires in cytomegalovirus infection. From the reads, TCRdb called clonotypes with MiXCR, one entry per CDR3 protein. Of hundreds of thousands of distinct CDR3 sequences in the sample, 25% to 40% were seen once. Which antigens these TCRs recognize remains unknown. The sample consisted of cultured CD8+ T cells from PBMCs, taken from culture after CMV antigen stimulation. These receptors all stem from a human donor in good health (CMV status not recorded). Some clones in this sample may be carry-over from other donors' samples.

This clonotype came up a few times. This chain uses TRBV12-3 or TRBV12-4 with TRBJ2-2; D ambiguous. Trimming took 3 bases from V and 5 from J, leaving 13 bases between them. The CDR3 extends over 15 amino acids. CDR3 protein: CASSFETLVTGELFF. For the CDR3, the DNA is TGTGCCAGCAGTTTTGAAACCCTTGTTACCGGGGAGCTGTTTTTT.

V is TRBV28 and J is TRBJ2-4; 7 nucleotides align to TRBD1. With 7 bases clipped from V and 0 bases from J, the junction kept 9 bases outside the gene matches. The CDR3 runs 16 residues. Germline CDR1 and CDR2: MDHEN and SYDVKM. The CDR3 protein is CASTTGTVLAKNIQYF. CDR3 in DNA: TGTGCCAGCACTACCGGGACAGTCCTAGCCAAAAACATTCAGTACTTC.

As regards this clonotype: It is unclear where the CDR3 begins or ends on the DNA, so no DNA is shown, and the CDR3 is as TCRdb lists it. The chain combines TRBV7-6 with TRBJ2-3; no check of the table's D call, TRBD1, against the DNA was made. The germline CDR1 and CDR2 sequences are SGHVS and FNYEAQ. The CDR3 is made up of 16 amino acids, end residues included. The CDR3 reads CASSPGTGFFGDTQYF.

With respect to this clonotype: A read error may explain this, as a much larger clone is one base away. V usage is TRBV7-6 and J usage is TRBJ2-2; 10 bases map to TRBD1. Germline CDR1 reads SGHVS; CDR2 reads FNYEAQ. The CDR3 is 15 residues long. CDR3 bases: TGTGCCAGCAGCCGGGGACAGGGGAACACCGGGGAGCTGTATTTT. Residues: CASSRGQGNTGELYF.

The rearrangement uses TRBV5-8 and TRBJ2-7; D gene ambiguous. The germline V gene encodes CDR1 SGHTS and CDR2 YDEGEE. V was shortened by 0 bases and J by 5 bases, with 15 bases between the two germline ends. The CDR3 loop spans 15 amino acids. CDR3 residues: CASSLAYSPSHEQYV. Here the CDR3 DNA reads TGTGCCAGCAGCTTGGCCTACAGCCCTAGTCACGAGCAGTACGTC.

This clonotype was observed a single time. The chain employs TRBV15 and TRBJ2-3; perhaps D is TRBD1 or TRBD2 (5 bases each). Germline CDR1 LNHNV, CDR2 YYDKDF (reference sequence). Trimming took off 0 bases at V and 2 bases at J, with 15 bases between the two ends. The CDR3 is 17 residues long. The CDR3 nucleotides read TGTGCCACCAGCAGAGATGACTGGGACCAATTCACAGATACGCAGTATTTT. Amino acids: CATSRDDWDQFTDTQYF.

The chain recombines TRBV7-9 with TRBJ1-4, with a possible D match to TRBD1 (5 bases). The V and J ends lost 0 bases and 0 bases respectively, with 8 bases between them. Germline V CDR1 and CDR2: SEHNR, FQNEAQ (reference sequence). CDR3 length equals 16 residues. In nucleotides, the CDR3 is TGTGCCAGCAGCTTAGCGCAAGGGGCAACTAATGAAAAACTGTTTTTT. The encoded protein is CASSLAQGATNEKLFF.

This chain links TRBV27 with TRBJ1-4; possible D gene TRBD1, 5 bases. V dropped 4 bases and J dropped 3 bases, with 21 bases sitting between them. CDR1 is MNHEY, CDR2 SMNVEV, per germline (reference sequence). The CDR3 length is 18 residues. This CDR3 is CASSSGWAATVSNEKLFF. The CDR3 DNA follows: TGTGCCAGCAGTTCAGGGTGGGCGGCCACAGTGTCTAATGAAAAACTGTTTTTT.

The rearrangement links TRBV5-6 to TRBJ1-6; TRBD1 matches 7 bases. V trimming: 4 bases; J trimming: 12 bases; junction bases outside the gene matches: 7. This CDR3 is built from 13 residues. The germline CDR1 and CDR2 sequences are SGHDT and YYEEEE. The CDR3 here is CASSGGTAQPLHF. DNA for the CDR3: TGTGCCAGCAGCGGGGGGACAGCTCAACCCCTCCACTTT.

This clonotype was seen only a few times. The chain has TRBV24-1 and TRBJ2-3; 7 nucleotides match TRBD1. V was pared by 3 bases and J by 1 base, with 15 bases of the junction left unmatched. The CDR3 has 19 residues. Germline CDR1 KGHDR, CDR2 SFDVKD. CDR3 nucleotides: TGTGCCACCAGTGATCCAACCGAAGCGACAGGGTTGGGCACAGATACGCAGTATTTT. Translating it yields CATSDPTEATGLGTDTQYF.

The sample holds a few counts of this clonotype. This chain uses TRBV5-1 with TRBJ2-3; 9 positions match TRBD2. CDR1 SGHRS and CDR2 YFSETQ come from the germline V gene. Trimming cost V 4 bases and J 1 base; bases outside gene matches: 7. The CDR3 totals 16 residues. CDR3 protein: CASSLKLAGRTDTQYF. The CDR3 DNA sequence: TGCGCCAGCAGCCTAAAGCTAGCGGGGCGCACAGATACGCAGTATTTT.

Many counts were recorded for this clonotype. The CDR3 nucleotides are TGTGCCAGCAGAACACCGGGACCGTCGCAAGAGACCCAGTACTTC. Translated: CASRTPGPSQETQYF. This chain links TRBV7-9 with TRBJ2-5; tentatively, D is TRBD1 or TRBD2 (5 bases each). This CDR3 region has 15 residues. V was pared by 6 bases and J by 2 bases, with 16 bases between. Germline loops: CDR1 SEHNR, CDR2 FQNEAQ (reference sequence).

This chain joins TRBV28 and TRBJ1-2; 8 bases are a match to TRBD1. Germline CDR1 MDHEN, CDR2 SYDVKM. This CDR3 contains 16 residues. Trimming took 6 bases from V and 0 from J; bases not matched to a gene: 9. CDR3 in amino acids: CASRESGGLANYGYTF. CDR3 bases: TGTGCCAGCAGAGAGTCAGGGGGCCTAGCTAACTATGGCTACACCTTC.

As DNA, the CDR3 is TGTGCCAGCAGAGTACCCTTGGACAGTTCTAACTATGGCTACACCTTC. It is translated as CASRVPLDSSNYGYTF. V usage is TRBV6-1 and J usage is TRBJ1-2; TRBD1 is a possible D gene (6 bases). The CDR3 extends over 16 amino acids. The germline V and J ends were trimmed by 6 bases and 0 bases, with 17 bases remaining between them. Germline CDR1 reads MNHNS; CDR2 reads SASEGT.

V and J are TRBV5-1 and TRBJ2-7; the match to TRBD1 covers 12 bases. V gave up 4 bases and J gave up 1 base; unmatched junction bases: 6. The CDR3 covers 16 residues. Germline V lookup: CDR1 SGHRS, CDR2 YFSETQ. This CDR3 reads CASSRDRGPPSYEQYF. The DNA of the CDR3 is TGCGCCAGCAGCCGGGACAGGGGGCCCCCTTCCTACGAGCAGTACTTC.

This clonotype was picked up a small number of times. The chain links TRBV2 to TRBJ1-2, with 7 bases aligning to TRBD1. Germline V gene sequence: CDR1 SNHLY, CDR2 FYNNEI. The CDR3 covers 14 residues. V shed 8 bases, J shed 1 base, and the junction held 7 bases outside the gene matches. The CDR3 nucleotides are TGTGCCAGCTTCAGGGGGTATGATAACTATGGCTACACCTTC. Translation: CASFRGYDNYGYTF.

V gene TRBV7-6 combines with J gene TRBJ2-7, with 7 bases fitting TRBD1. The CDR3 totals 14 residues. Germline values: CDR1 SGHVS, CDR2 FNYEAQ. V shed 7 bases and J 7 bases; nucleotides not matched to a gene: 13. CDR3 nucleotides: TGTGCCAGCACAGACAGGGTATCAATCGGGGAGCAGTACTTC. This sequence encodes CASTDRVSIGEQYF.

The genes are TRBV6-6 and TRBJ1-5; 7 bases align to TRBD1. The CDR3 is made up of 15 amino acids. Germline loops: CDR1 MNHNY, CDR2 SVGAGI (reference sequence). V was pared by 0 bases and J by 4 bases, with 3 bases of the junction left unmatched. DNA of the CDR3: TGTGCCAGCAGTTACTCACAGGGGAGGAATCAGCCCCAGCATTTT. This codes for CASSYSQGRNQPQHF.

The V gene is TRBV20-1, the J gene TRBJ2-1, with TRBD2 matching 9 bases. Germline V gives CDR1 DFQATT, CDR2 SNEGSKA (reference sequence). The CDR3 is 19 residues long. J gave up 5 bases and V 0 bases, and 17 bases lay outside the gene matches. CDR3 loop: CSARDYPLAGYSQDNEQFF. CDR3 in DNA: TGCAGTGCTAGAGATTACCCTCTAGCGGGGTACTCTCAGGACAATGAGCAGTTCTTC.

This clonotype was observed a single time. V is TRBV5-1 and J is TRBJ1-2; 8 nucleotides match TRBD1. The junction had 6 bases not matched to a gene; V was cut back by 0 bases and J by 2 bases. CDR3 length: 16 residues. The V gene's germline CDR1 is SGHRS and CDR2 YFSETQ. CDR3 residues: CASSLEDRGENYGYTF. The DNA for the CDR3 is TGCGCCAGCAGCTTGGAAGACAGGGGAGAGAACTATGGCTACACCTTC. The full variable domain, with the rest looked up from reference TRBV5-1 and TRBJ1-2, is KAGVTQTPRYLIKTRGQQVTLSCSPISGHRSVSWYQQTPGQGLQFLFEYFSETQRNKGNFPGRFSGRQFSNSRSEMNVSTLELGDSALYLCASSLEDRGENYGYTFGSGTRLTVV.